A selection of T cell receptor beta chains follows, all from one sample in a study of T cell responses to AZD1222 COVID-19 vaccine. Sequencing used immunoSEQ multiplex PCR; TCRdb keeps in-frame clones, though not all of them. This sample carries some 180,000 clones, around 88% of them seen once, and the ten largest clones take 0.4% to 0.5%. The sample consisted of peripheral blood, taken on day 0 of AZD1222 vaccination. The receptor source for this set is an adult in good health. CDR3s include the opening cysteine and the closing phenylalanine or tryptophan. D genes are given only for firm matches. Not all rows give a size; the values are once, few, many and, for expanded clones, a class.

TRBV5-5	TRBJ2-2	.	.	CASSLWDTYTGELFF	TGTGCCAGCAGCTTGTGGGACACCTACACCGGGGAGCTGTTTTTT
TRBV12-3/TRBV12-4	TRBJ1-5	.	.	CASSQTGPLPQHF	TGTGCCAGCAGCCAGACAGGCCCACTGCCCCAGCATTTT
TRBV7-9	TRBJ2-3	TRBD2	.	CASSLDLGGRAYTQYF	TGTGCCAGCAGCTTAGATCTGGGCGGGAGGGCCTATACGCAGTATTTT
TRBV10-1	TRBJ2-7	.	.	CASSEGQYEQYF	TGCGCCAGCAGTGAGGGCCAGTACGAGCAGTACTTC
TRBV11-2	TRBJ2-3	.	.	CASSLSVISTDTQYF	TGTGCCAGCAGCTTAAGTGTTATTAGCACAGATACGCAGTATTTT
TRBV29-1	TRBJ1-2	TRBD1	.	CSAQTGLRYGYTF	TGCAGCGCCCAGACAGGGCTCCGGTATGGCTACACCTTC
TRBV9	TRBJ2-2	TRBD2	.	CASSVGHTSGRGTGELFF	TGTGCCAGCAGCGTTGGTCACACTAGCGGGAGAGGGACCGGGGAGCTGTTTTTT
TRBV9	TRBJ1-1	.	.	CASSGGRGATEAFF	TGTGCCAGCAGCGGAGGGAGGGGGGCTACTGAAGCTTTCTTT
TRBV5-1	TRBJ2-2	.	.	CASSRDRSTGELFF	TGCGCCAGCAGCCGGGACCGATCCACCGGGGAGCTGTTTTTT
TRBV7-2	TRBJ2-5	.	few	CASSSNQETQYF	TGTGCCAGCAGCTCTAACCAAGAGACCCAGTACTTC
TRBV6-5	TRBJ1-4	.	.	CASSYSGARDEKLFF	TGTGCCAGCAGTTACTCCGGGGCGAGGGATGAAAAACTGTTTTTT
TRBV7-9	TRBJ2-7	TRBD2	.	CASSSRGSSGSYEQYF	TGTGCCAGCAGCTCTAGGGGGTCTAGCGGGTCCTACGAGCAGTACTTC
TRBV5-1	TRBJ2-1	.	.	CASSLGDVNNEQFF	TGCGCCAGCAGCTTGGGGGACGTCAACAATGAGCAGTTCTTC
TRBV2	TRBJ1-6	.	once	CASSDRAGDNSPLHF	TGTGCCAGCAGTGACAGGGCGGGGGATAATTCACCCCTCCACTTT
TRBV24-1	TRBJ2-7	.	.	CATSVAGSGEQYF	TGTGCCACCAGTGTGGCGGGGTCGGGGGAGCAGTACTTC
TRBV25-1	TRBJ1-5	TRBD1	few	CASSSDRDREDQPQHF	TGTGCCAGCAGTTCCGACCGGGACAGGGAGGATCAGCCCCAGCATTTT
TRBV10-3	TRBJ1-1	.	.	CAISERGSNTEAFF	TGTGCCATCAGTGAACGGGGGTCTAACACTGAAGCTTTCTTT
TRBV4-1	TRBJ2-5	.	.	CASSLRLDQETQYF	TGCGCCAGCAGCCTCAGACTAGACCAAGAGACCCAGTACTTC
TRBV27	TRBJ1-1	TRBD1	.	CASSPNRGETEAFF	TGTGCCAGCAGTCCGAACAGGGGAGAGACTGAAGCTTTCTTT
TRBV15	TRBJ2-2	TRBD2	.	CATSRPIGLAGVTGELFF	TGTGCCACCAGCAGACCGATTGGACTAGCGGGAGTCACCGGGGAGCTGTTTTTT
TRBV7-2	TRBJ2-1	TRBD2	.	CASSLDAGGTSNEQFF	TGTGCCAGCAGCTTAGACGCGGGAGGAACTAGCAATGAGCAGTTCTTC
TRBV7-8	TRBJ1-2	.	.	CASSLRGGYGYTF	TGTGCCAGCAGCTTAAGGGGGGGCTATGGCTACACCTTC
TRBV28	TRBJ1-2	.	.	CASSFGPNYGYTF	TGTGCCAGCAGCTTCGGCCCTAACTATGGCTACACCTTC
TRBV6-2/TRBV6-3	TRBJ2-1	.	.	CASSYPEGSETYNEQFF	TGTGCCAGCAGTTACCCGGAGGGGTCCGAAACCTACAATGAGCAGTTCTTC
TRBV6-6	TRBJ1-2	TRBD1	.	CASSYSDRVGGYTF	TGTGCCAGCAGTTACTCCGACAGGGTTGGTGGCTACACCTTC
TRBV7-6	TRBJ1-4	TRBD1	.	CASSLTGAANEKLFF	TGTGCCAGCAGCTTAACAGGGGCGGCTAATGAAAAACTGTTTTTT
TRBV19	TRBJ2-6	.	.	CASSSSRDPGANVLTF	TGTGCCAGTAGTAGCTCGAGGGACCCTGGGGCCAACGTCCTGACTTTC
TRBV28	TRBJ2-5	.	few	CASSLSLAKETQYF	TGTGCCAGCAGCCTTTCGCTAGCAAAAGAGACCCAGTACTTC
TRBV5-1	TRBJ2-2	.	.	CASSESVTHTGELFF	TGCGCCAGCAGCGAGAGCGTCACCCACACCGGGGAGCTGTTTTTT
TRBV10-2	TRBJ1-4	TRBD1	.	CAAGGEDEKLFF	TGCGCCGCAGGGGGGGAGGATGAAAAACTGTTTTTT
TRBV5-6	TRBJ2-5	TRBD2	.	CASSFGGRAGLDQETQYF	TGTGCCAGCAGCTTTGGCGGGAGGGCCGGCCTGGACCAAGAGACCCAGTACTTC